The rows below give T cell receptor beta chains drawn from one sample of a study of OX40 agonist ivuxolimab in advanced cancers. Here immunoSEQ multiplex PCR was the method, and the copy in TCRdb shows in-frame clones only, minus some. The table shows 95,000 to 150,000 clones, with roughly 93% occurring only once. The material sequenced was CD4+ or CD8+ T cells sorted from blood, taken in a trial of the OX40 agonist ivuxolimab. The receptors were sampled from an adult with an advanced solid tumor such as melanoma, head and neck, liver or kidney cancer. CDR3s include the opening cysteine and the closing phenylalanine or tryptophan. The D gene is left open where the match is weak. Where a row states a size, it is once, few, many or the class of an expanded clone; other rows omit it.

CDR3 protein: CASRSSGTGNYEQYF
CDR3 DNA: TGTGCCAGCAGGAGTTCCGGGACAGGGAACTACGAGCAGTACTTC
clone size: once
J gene: TRBJ2-7
V gene: TRBV28
D gene: TRBD1

CDR3 protein: CASSASRNTEAFF
CDR3 DNA: TGTGCCAGTAGTGCATCGAGAAACACTGAAGCTTTCTTT
clone size: NA
J gene: TRBJ1-1
V gene: TRBV19
D gene: NA

CDR3 protein: CASSLGDRPYEQYF
CDR3 DNA: TGTGCCAGCAGCTTGGGGGACAGACCTTACGAGCAGTACTTC
clone size: NA
J gene: TRBJ2-7
V gene: TRBV5-5
D gene: TRBD1

CDR3 protein: CSVEVVQTAGANVLTF
CDR3 DNA: TGCAGCGTTGAGGTCGTCCAAACAGCTGGGGCCAACGTCCTGACTTTC
clone size: NA
J gene: TRBJ2-6
V gene: TRBV29-1
D gene: NA

CDR3 protein: CASSLRSRSHEQFF
CDR3 DNA: TGTGCCAGCAGCTTAAGAAGCCGGTCCCATGAGCAGTTCTTC
clone size: NA
J gene: TRBJ2-1
V gene: TRBV11-3
D gene: NA

CDR3 protein: CASRPWPGTGNTIYF
CDR3 DNA: TGTGCCAGCAGACCCTGGCCAGGGACTGGAAACACCATATATTTT
clone size: once
J gene: TRBJ1-3
V gene: TRBV28
D gene: NA

CDR3 protein: CAISESGFTHYEQYF
CDR3 DNA: TGTGCCATCAGTGAGTCTGGGTTTACTCACTACGAGCAGTACTTC
clone size: NA
J gene: TRBJ2-7
V gene: TRBV10-3
D gene: NA

CDR3 protein: CASSLLPGGRNQPQHF
CDR3 DNA: TGTGCCAGCAGCTTGTTGCCAGGGGGGCGCAATCAGCCCCAGCATTTT
clone size: NA
J gene: TRBJ1-5
V gene: TRBV5-8
D gene: TRBD1

CDR3 protein: CASSVDLNTEAFF
CDR3 DNA: TGTGCCAGTAGTGTGGACCTGAACACTGAAGCTTTCTTT
clone size: NA
J gene: TRBJ1-1
V gene: TRBV19
D gene: NA

CDR3 protein: CASSWMTPPNTGELFF
CDR3 DNA: TGTGCCAGCAGTTGGATGACTCCCCCCAACACCGGGGAGCTGTTTTTT
clone size: NA
J gene: TRBJ2-2
V gene: TRBV28
D gene: NA

CDR3 protein: CASLGSTLGQPQHF
CDR3 DNA: TGTGCCAGTTTGGGAAGTACTTTGGGTCAGCCCCAGCATTTT
clone size: NA
J gene: TRBJ1-5
V gene: TRBV19
D gene: NA

CDR3 protein: CASSLSPTRGGGYTF
CDR3 DNA: TGTGCCAGCAGTTTATCCCCAACCAGGGGGGGAGGCTACACCTTC
clone size: NA
J gene: TRBJ1-2
V gene: TRBV28
D gene: TRBD1

CDR3 protein: CASSPDTGGEQYF
CDR3 DNA: TGCGCCAGCAGCCCTGATACCGGAGGGGAGCAGTACTTC
clone size: NA
J gene: TRBJ2-7
V gene: TRBV4-3
D gene: NA

CDR3 protein: CASSDGINTEAFF
CDR3 DNA: TGCGCCAGCAGCGACGGAATTAACACTGAAGCTTTCTTT
clone size: NA
J gene: TRBJ1-1
V gene: TRBV5-1
D gene: NA

CDR3 protein: CASSSTGGGETQYF
CDR3 DNA: TGTGCCAGCTCCTCGACAGGGGGTGGAGAGACCCAGTACTTC
clone size: once
J gene: TRBJ2-5
V gene: TRBV18
D gene: TRBD1

CDR3 protein: CASSSDSVTSGGRVYEQYF
CDR3 DNA: TGTGCCAGCAGCTCAGACTCGGTTACTAGCGGGGGGCGAGTGTACGAGCAGTACTTC
clone size: NA
J gene: TRBJ2-7
V gene: TRBV7-6
D gene: TRBD2

CDR3 protein: CASDGGETPQPQHF
CDR3 DNA: TGTGCCAGCGACGGGGGGGAGACACCTCAGCCCCAGCATTTT
clone size: NA
J gene: TRBJ1-5
V gene: TRBV28
D gene: NA

CDR3 protein: CASRTSLTGLVNTEAFF
CDR3 DNA: TGTGCCAGCAGAACGTCACTAACAGGGTTGGTGAACACTGAAGCTTTCTTT
clone size: once
J gene: TRBJ1-1
V gene: TRBV27
D gene: NA

CDR3 protein: CASSKVRGPNRNTEAFF
CDR3 DNA: TGTGCCAGCAGCAAAGTTCGGGGGCCAAACCGGAACACTGAAGCTTTCTTT
clone size: NA
J gene: TRBJ1-1
V gene: TRBV21-1
D gene: NA

CDR3 protein: CASSTRGLAGGSYNEQFF
CDR3 DNA: TGTGCCAGTAGTACTAGGGGACTAGCGGGAGGTTCCTACAATGAGCAGTTCTTC
clone size: NA
J gene: TRBJ2-1
V gene: TRBV19
D gene: TRBD2

CDR3 protein: CASSGRTADLIATNEKLFF
CDR3 DNA: TGTGCCAGCAGTGGGCGGACAGCCGACCTTATCGCAACTAATGAAAAACTGTTTTTT
clone size: once
J gene: TRBJ1-4
V gene: TRBV2
D gene: NA

CDR3 protein: CASSYDWSSYEQYF
CDR3 DNA: TGTGCCAGCAGTTACGACTGGAGCTCCTACGAGCAGTACTTC
clone size: NA
J gene: TRBJ2-7
V gene: TRBV6-5
D gene: NA

CDR3 protein: CASSQTGGSGTGELFF
CDR3 DNA: TGTGCCAGCTCACAAACAGGAGGATCCGGCACCGGGGAGCTGTTTTTT
clone size: few
J gene: TRBJ2-2
V gene: TRBV18
D gene: NA

CDR3 protein: CASSQDRGRTDTQYF
CDR3 DNA: TGTGCCAGCAGTCAGGACAGGGGGCGAACAGATACGCAGTATTTT
clone size: NA
J gene: TRBJ2-3
V gene: TRBV6-1
D gene: TRBD1

CDR3 protein: CASSLGQMNTEAFF
CDR3 DNA: TGTGCCAGCTCACTAGGACAGATGAACACTGAAGCTTTCTTT
clone size: NA
J gene: TRBJ1-1
V gene: TRBV18
D gene: NA

CDR3 protein: CASSSDRRNEKLFF
CDR3 DNA: TGTGCCAGCAGCTCGGACAGGAGAAATGAAAAACTGTTTTTT
clone size: NA
J gene: TRBJ1-4
V gene: TRBV28
D gene: TRBD1

CDR3 protein: CAWMRGSGEKLFF
CDR3 DNA: TGTGCCTGGATGAGGGGGTCTGGGGAAAAACTGTTTTTT
clone size: NA
J gene: TRBJ1-4
V gene: TRBV30
D gene: NA

CDR3 protein: CASSTGSSGNTIYF
CDR3 DNA: TGTGCCAGCAGCACGGGCTCGTCTGGAAACACCATATATTTT
clone size: once
J gene: TRBJ1-3
V gene: TRBV5-4
D gene: NA

CDR3 protein: CATRAGLNTEAFF
CDR3 DNA: TGTGCCACCAGGGCGGGGTTGAACACTGAAGCTTTCTTT
clone size: once
J gene: TRBJ1-1
V gene: TRBV6-1
D gene: NA

CDR3 protein: CASSLGSPGTDTQYF
CDR3 DNA: TGTGCCAGCAGTTTAGGTAGCCCGGGGACAGATACGCAGTATTTT
clone size: NA
J gene: TRBJ2-3
V gene: TRBV6-6
D gene: NA

CDR3 protein: CASSYSTSQETQYF
CDR3 DNA: TGTGCCAGCAGTTACTCGACTAGCCAAGAGACCCAGTACTTC
clone size: NA
J gene: TRBJ2-5
V gene: TRBV6-6
D gene: NA

CDR3 protein: CASSLLGTSNEKLFF
CDR3 DNA: TGTGCCAGCAGTTTATTAGGGACTTCTAATGAAAAACTGTTTTTT
clone size: NA
J gene: TRBJ1-4
V gene: TRBV28
D gene: NA

CDR3 protein: CASSLFIDSQETQYF
CDR3 DNA: TGTGCCAGCAGCTTGTTTATCGACAGCCAAGAGACCCAGTACTTC
clone size: NA
J gene: TRBJ2-5
V gene: TRBV7-6
D gene: NA

CDR3 protein: CASRFRMSSYNEQFF
CDR3 DNA: TGTGCCAGCAGGTTTAGGATGAGCTCCTACAATGAGCAGTTCTTC
clone size: once
J gene: TRBJ2-1
V gene: TRBV7-2
D gene: NA

CDR3 protein: CASSLIAGDANEQFF
CDR3 DNA: TGTGCCAGCAGCCTAATAGCGGGAGACGCGAATGAGCAGTTCTTC
clone size: NA
J gene: TRBJ2-1
V gene: TRBV11-3
D gene: TRBD2

CDR3 protein: CASSIKRGAYNEQFF
CDR3 DNA: TGTGCCAGTAGTATTAAGCGGGGGGCCTACAATGAGCAGTTCTTC
clone size: NA
J gene: TRBJ2-1
V gene: TRBV19
D gene: TRBD2

CDR3 protein: CASIRVKDSPLHF
CDR3 DNA: TGTGCCAGCATCCGGGTAAAGGATTCACCCCTCCACTTT
clone size: NA
J gene: TRBJ1-6
V gene: TRBV2
D gene: NA

CDR3 protein: CASSLDRLEQFF
CDR3 DNA: TGTGCCAGCAGCTTAGATCGGCTAGAGCAGTTCTTC
clone size: NA
J gene: TRBJ2-1
V gene: TRBV11-3
D gene: NA

CDR3 protein: CASSQPRAQGSYEQYF
CDR3 DNA: TGTGCCAGCAGTCAACCCCGCGCACAGGGCTCCTACGAGCAGTACTTC
clone size: NA
J gene: TRBJ2-7
V gene: TRBV28
D gene: NA

CDR3 protein: CATAAEKLFF
CDR3 DNA: TGTGCCACCGCGGCTGAAAAACTGTTTTTT
clone size: NA
J gene: TRBJ1-4
V gene: TRBV19
D gene: NA

CDR3 protein: CASSLSGVPTDTQYF
CDR3 DNA: TGTGCCAGCAGCCTCTCAGGGGTCCCCACAGATACGCAGTATTTT
clone size: NA
J gene: TRBJ2-3
V gene: TRBV7-3
D gene: NA

CDR3 protein: CASSLGQSAEAFF
CDR3 DNA: TGTGCCAGCAGCCTCGGACAAAGCGCTGAAGCTTTCTTT
clone size: NA
J gene: TRBJ1-1
V gene: TRBV11-3
D gene: NA

CDR3 protein: CASSLAAGVDNEQFF
CDR3 DNA: TGTGCCAGCAGCTTAGCGGCCGGGGTGGACAATGAGCAGTTCTTC
clone size: once
J gene: TRBJ2-1
V gene: TRBV7-7
D gene: NA

CDR3 protein: CASSSPYAGLETQYF
CDR3 DNA: TGTGCCAGCAGCTCACCCTATGCAGGGCTGGAGACCCAGTACTTC
clone size: NA
J gene: TRBJ2-5
V gene: TRBV5-4
D gene: NA

CDR3 protein: CASSFRGRNNYGYTF
CDR3 DNA: TGTGCCAGCAGCTTTCGGGGCAGAAATAACTATGGCTACACCTTC
clone size: NA
J gene: TRBJ1-2
V gene: TRBV5-4
D gene: NA

CDR3 protein: CASSGATQETQYF
CDR3 DNA: TGTGCCAGCAGCGGGGCCACCCAAGAGACCCAGTACTTC
clone size: NA
J gene: TRBJ2-5
V gene: TRBV9
D gene: NA